The rows below give T cell receptor beta chains drawn from one sample of a study of blood T cell repertoires in COVID-19. TCRdb's table, derived via immunoSEQ multiplex PCR, lists solely in-frame clones and lacks some. This table holds 150,000 to 200,000 clones, about nine tenths found once. The sample comprised peripheral blood. The receptors originated from a woman aged 55-69 years with COVID-19, enrolled during active disease. Each CDR3 is given with its conserved first and last residue. The D gene is left open where the match is weak. For some rows the clone size is stated as once, few or many, or as a class when expanded; others skip it.

d_call	j_call	v_call	clone_size	cdr3_nt	cdr3_aa
NA	TRBJ2-1	TRBV11-2	NA	TGTGCCAGCAGCTTAAGGGGGGGGCAGTTCTTC	CASSLRGGQFF
TRBD2	TRBJ2-4	TRBV5-8	NA	TGTGCCAGCAGCTTACTAGCGGGAGGGGCCAAAAACATTCAGTACTTC	CASSLLAGGAKNIQYF
NA	TRBJ1-1	TRBV7-6	NA	TGTGCCAGCAGCTTATACCGAATTTCCTGGGCGAACACTGAAGCTTTCTTT	CASSLYRISWANTEAFF
NA	TRBJ2-7	TRBV29-1	NA	TGCAGCGTTGAGTGGGCCCCAGGGGCCGACGAGCAGTACTTC	CSVEWAPGADEQYF
TRBD2	TRBJ2-5	TRBV9	NA	TGTGCCAGCAGCGTAGGGGTAGCGGGGCGACAAGAGACCCAGTACTTC	CASSVGVAGRQETQYF
TRBD2	TRBJ2-1	TRBV13	once	TGTGCCAGCAGCTTAGGCCTAACGGGGGCGGGAGGGCCTCCTCGTGAGCAGTTCTTC	CASSLGLTGAGGPPREQFF
NA	TRBJ2-7	TRBV5-6	NA	TGTGCCAGTAGGGACACTACCTACGAGCAGTACTTC	CASRDTTYEQYF
TRBD2	TRBJ2-7	TRBV5-4	NA	TGTGCCAGCAGCTATCAGCTAGCGGGTACCTACGAGCAGTACTTC	CASSYQLAGTYEQYF
TRBD1	TRBJ1-2	TRBV9	NA	TGTGCCAGCAGCGTAAGGGCAGGGGGCAGCTATGGCTACACCTTC	CASSVRAGGSYGYTF
NA	TRBJ2-3	TRBV30	NA	TGTGCCTGGAGTACAGTTAGGGGAGGCACCACAGATACGCAGTATTTT	CAWSTVRGGTTDTQYF
TRBD1	TRBJ1-3	TRBV30	NA	TGTGCCTGGGGTCGGGGACAGTTTGGAAACACCATATATTTT	CAWGRGQFGNTIYF
NA	TRBJ2-7	TRBV11-1	NA	TGTGCCAGCAGCTTAGAGGGGCAGAGCTCCTACGAGCAGTACTTC	CASSLEGQSSYEQYF
TRBD2	TRBJ2-7	TRBV28	NA	TGTGCCAGCAGCCAACCGCGGACTAGCGGGAGGTACGAGCAGTACTTC	CASSQPRTSGRYEQYF
TRBD2	TRBJ2-3	TRBV4-2	NA	TGTGCCAGCAGCCAGGATACTAGCGCATTGGGGACAGATACGCAGTATTTT	CASSQDTSALGTDTQYF
NA	TRBJ2-7	TRBV11-1	NA	TGTGCCAGCAGCTGGGGACTCGAGGAGCAGTACTTC	CASSWGLEEQYF
NA	TRBJ1-1	TRBV5-1	NA	TGCGCCAGCAAAAGTTCGCAGGGAGGAACTGAAGCTTTCTTT	CASKSSQGGTEAFF
NA	TRBJ2-4	TRBV15	NA	TGTGCCACCAGGGGTGACAGAACCAAAAACATTCAGTACTTC	CATRGDRTKNIQYF
NA	TRBJ2-7	TRBV28	NA	TGTGCCAGCAGTTTATTCCGCCTTCTACTATCCTACGAGCAGTACTTC	CASSLFRLLLSYEQYF
NA	TRBJ1-1	TRBV2	NA	TGTGCCAGCGGCTTCAACAGTTACACTGAAGCTTTCTTT	CASGFNSYTEAFF
NA	TRBJ2-2	TRBV6-2/TRBV6-3	few	TGTGCCAGCAGTCACAAGTACAACGGGGAGCTGTTTTTT	CASSHKYNGELFF
NA	TRBJ1-3	TRBV6-2/TRBV6-3	NA	TGTGCCAGCAGTGGGGGGTCCGCTATTGGGAACACCATATATTTT	CASSGGSAIGNTIYF
TRBD1	TRBJ2-3	TRBV19	once	TGTGCCAGTAGTAACCGGGACAGGGGAAATACGCAGTATTTT	CASSNRDRGNTQYF
TRBD1	TRBJ1-2	TRBV19	NA	TGTGCCAGTAGTAGGGCCGACAGGGAATTTGGCTACACCTTC	CASSRADREFGYTF
TRBD1	TRBJ1-1	TRBV4-3	NA	TGCGCCAGCAGCTTGACAGGGGAGAACACTGAAGCTTTCTTT	CASSLTGENTEAFF
NA	TRBJ1-5	TRBV7-2	NA	TGTGCCAGCAGCTTACCAGGGCAACAGCCCCAGCATTTT	CASSLPGQQPQHF
TRBD2	TRBJ2-7	TRBV6-6	once	TGTGCCAGCAGTTACGGATCTAGCGGAACCTACGAGCAGTACTTC	CASSYGSSGTYEQYF
NA	TRBJ1-5	TRBV5-8	NA	TGTGCCAGCAGCTTGGATCCAAATCAGCCCCAGCATTTT	CASSLDPNQPQHF
NA	TRBJ1-2	TRBV12-3/TRBV12-4	NA	TGTGCCAGCATCTTCTCCGGGGTGTTTGGCTACACCTTC	CASIFSGVFGYTF
TRBD2	TRBJ2-4	TRBV7-9	NA	TGTGCCAGCAGTCCGCGGGGGGACATTCAGTACTTC	CASSPRGDIQYF
NA	TRBJ1-1	TRBV11-3	NA	TGTGCCAGCAGCCACGTCTCCGGGACTGAAGCTTTCTTT	CASSHVSGTEAFF
NA	TRBJ1-1	TRBV24-1	once	TGTGCCACCAGTGATTTGTCTACAGGTGAAGCTTTCTTT	CATSDLSTGEAFF
NA	TRBJ2-7	TRBV3-1/TRBV3-2	NA	TGTGCCAGCAGTTTAAAGCTTAACCTAATCTACGAGCAGTACTTC	CASSLKLNLIYEQYF
NA	TRBJ1-1	TRBV4-1	NA	TGCGCCAGCAGCCAAGAAAGACAGCCCAACACTGAAGCTTTCTTT	CASSQERQPNTEAFF
TRBD1	TRBJ1-1	TRBV7-9	NA	TGTGCCAGCAGCTTAGGGACAGGATACACTGAAGCTTTCTTT	CASSLGTGYTEAFF
TRBD2	TRBJ2-1	TRBV4-1	NA	TGCGCCAGCAGCCAAGTGTCTAGCGGGAGCTCCTACAATGAGCAGTTCTTC	CASSQVSSGSSYNEQFF
TRBD1	TRBJ2-1	TRBV5-4	once	TGTGCCAGCAGCTTTGGACAGGGGGCGGTCAATGAGCAGTTCTTC	CASSFGQGAVNEQFF
NA	TRBJ2-7	TRBV6-6	NA	TGTGCCGGACGCTCGACGGTAAGGGGCGAGCAGTACTTC	CAGRSTVRGEQYF